These 32 T cell receptor beta chains came from one sample sequenced in a study of CD8+ T cells in alopecia areata. It was cDNA, reverse transcribed from extracted RNA, that served as the sequencing template. Sequencing was performed with immunoSEQ multiplex PCR; in TCRdb, only in-frame clones are kept and a portion is missing. The sample carries over 200,000 clones, 50% to 60% recorded once. This specimen was CD4+ T cells sorted from blood, taken at week 0. The source is a human donor with alopecia areata.

This clone has a single count. The chain uses TRBV6-5 and TRBJ1-5; D might be TRBD1 (5 bases). Between the trimmed V and J ends, which lost 3 bases and 2 bases, there was a span of 11 bases. CDR1 is MNHEY, CDR2 SVGAGI, per germline. The CDR3 extends over 15 amino acids. The CDR3 region is CASSYRGGGNQPQHF. DNA of the CDR3: TGTGCCAGCAGTTATAGGGGTGGTGGCAATCAGCCCCAGCATTTT.

The chain employs TRBV4-2 and TRBJ2-5; 9 nucleotides line up with TRBD1. This CDR3 comprises 16 residues. Germline assignment: CDR1 LGHNA and CDR2 YNFKEQ. The V segment lost 0 bases and the J segment 4 bases; nucleotides outside the gene matches: 6. The CDR3 sequence is CASSQDRGTGTETQYF. The CDR3 coding sequence is TGTGCCAGCAGCCAAGATCGGGGGACAGGGACAGAGACCCAGTACTTC.

This chain uses TRBV27 with TRBJ1-1; maybe TRBD1 (5 bases). CDR3 length equals 13 residues. V lost 3 bases, J lost 4 bases, and 9 bases lay in between. Germline V lookup: CDR1 MNHEY, CDR2 SMNVEV (reference sequence). CDR3 residues: CASSLRGVTEAFF. The DNA of the CDR3 is TGTGCCAGCAGTTTGAGAGGGGTCACTGAAGCTTTCTTT.

V gene TRBV5-1 combines with J gene TRBJ2-2; D remains ambiguous. This CDR3 comprises 17 residues. Germline lookup yields CDR1 SGHRS and CDR2 YFSETQ. Deletions cut 4 bases from V and 0 bases from J, with 16 bases between. This chain's CDR3 is CASSPTVGGANTGELFF. The CDR3 DNA reads TGCGCCAGCAGCCCAACTGTTGGCGGTGCGAACACCGGGGAGCTGTTTTTT.

The rearrangement links TRBV30 to TRBJ1-1; D is undetermined. The germline V and J ends were trimmed by 0 bases and 3 bases, with 14 bases remaining between them. Germline assignment: CDR1 GTSNPN and CDR2 SVGIG (reference sequence). This CDR3 comprises 15 residues. This chain's CDR3 is CAWSVEARRDTEAFF. The CDR3 nucleotides are TGTGCCTGGAGTGTTGAGGCCCGCCGGGACACTGAAGCTTTCTTT. Variable domain in full (rest from reference TRBV30 and TRBJ1-1): SQTIHQWPATLVQPVGSPLSLECTVEGTSNPNLYWYRQAAGRGLQLLFYSVGIGQISSEVPQNLSASRPQDRQFILSSKKLLLSDSGFYLCAWSVEARRDTEAFFGQGTRLTVV.

The rearrangement links TRBV29-1 to TRBJ2-3; TRBD1 or TRBD2 may be the D gene (5 bases each). This CDR3 contains 14 residues. The V end was cut by 2 bases, the J end by 2 bases, with 11 bases between. Germline assignment: CDR1 SQVTM and CDR2 ANQGSEA. The CDR3 nucleotides are TGCAGCGTTGAACGGGACCAACACACAGATACGCAGTATTTT. This gives the protein CSVERDQHTDTQYF.

V usage is TRBV30 and J usage is TRBJ1-2; TRBD1 matches 8 bases. Germline V gene data show CDR1 as GTSNPN and CDR2 as SVGIG (reference sequence). The CDR3 runs 13 residues. J gave up 4 bases and V 3 bases, and 4 bases lay outside the gene matches. The CDR3 spells CAWSRDRSYGYTF. The CDR3, as DNA: TGTGCCTGGAGCAGGGACAGGAGCTATGGCTACACCTTC.

The chain uses TRBV11-2 and TRBJ1-6; TRBD1 agrees at 9 bases. V gave up 3 bases and J gave up 10 bases; unmatched junction bases: 4. This CDR3 region has 14 residues. Germline CDR1 and CDR2: SGHAT and FQNNGV. The CDR3 region has the DNA TGTGCCAGCAGCTTTACAGGGGGCGCCTCACCCCTCCACTTT. Residues: CASSFTGGASPLHF. Complete variable domain (other parts from reference TRBV11-2 and TRBJ1-6): EAGVAQSPRYKIIEKRQSVAFWCNPISGHATLYWYQQILGQGPKLLIQFQNNGVVDDSQLPKDRFSAERLKGVDSTLKIQPAKLEDSAVYLCASSFTGGASPLHFGNGTRLTVT.

The sample holds a few counts of this clone. For the CDR3, the DNA is TGTGCCAGCAGTTACGAGGGGTTAATGAACACTGAAGCTTTCTTT. Translating it yields CASSYEGLMNTEAFF. The chain has TRBV6-5 and TRBJ1-1, with a tentative D call TRBD1 (5 bases). V gave up 2 bases and J gave up 0 bases, with 10 bases separating them. In germline, CDR1 is MNHEY, CDR2 SVGAGI. The CDR3 spans 15 residues.

The V and J genes are TRBV10-2 and TRBJ2-3, with D perhaps TRBD1 or TRBD2 (5 bases each). The CDR3 spans 14 residues. V lost 8 bases and J lost 1, with 13 bases in between. CDR1 is WSHSY, CDR2 SAAADI, per germline. This chain's CDR3 is CASAGTFRTDTQYF. In nucleotides, the CDR3 is TGCGCCAGCGCCGGGACGTTTCGCACAGATACGCAGTATTTT.

This sequence joins TRBV25-1 and TRBJ1-4, with TRBD1 matching 10 bases. The CDR3 totals 13 residues. CDR1 and CDR2 from the germline V gene are MGHDK and SYGVNS. With 4 bases clipped from V and 11 bases from J, the junction kept 4 bases outside the gene matches. CDR3: CASSVPGQGKLFF. The CDR3 DNA is TGTGCCAGCAGTGTTCCGGGACAGGGGAAACTGTTTTTT. The variable domain in full, completed from reference TRBV25-1 and TRBJ1-4, reads EADIYQTPRYLVIGTGKKITLECSQTMGHDKMYWYQQDPGMELHLIHYSYGVNSTEKGDLSSESTVSRIRTEHFPLTLESARPSHTSQYLCASSVPGQGKLFFGSGTQLSVL.

This rearrangement joins TRBV29-1 to TRBJ1-1, with D possibly being TRBD1 (5 bases). The ends were cut back, 4 bases at V and 4 bases at J, with 19 bases in the middle. The V gene's germline CDR1 is SQVTM and CDR2 ANQGSEA. This CDR3 is 15 amino acids long. CDR3 in DNA: TGCAGCGTTGGATATCTGGGGGTAGTCGGCACTGAAGCTTTCTTT. Protein product: CSVGYLGVVGTEAFF.

J is TRBJ2-3 and V is TRBV4-1; D remains unclear. V was shortened by 1 base and J by 1 base, with 15 bases between the two germline ends. CDR1 and CDR2 (germline): MGHRA, YSYEKL. This CDR3 has 17 amino acids. As DNA, the CDR3 is TGCGCCAGCAGCCAAGTTTCGACGCAGTGGGGCACAGATACGCAGTATTTT. This sequence encodes CASSQVSTQWGTDTQYF.

The gene calls are TRBV28 and TRBJ2-5, with D possibly TRBD1 on 6 matching bases. The germline CDR1 and CDR2 sequences are MDHEN and SYDVKM. Trimming left V 3 bases short and J 2 bases short, with 7 bases between. This CDR3 is 13 amino acids long. The CDR3 DNA reads TGTGCCAGCAGTTTGAGGGGGCAAGAGACCCAGTACTTC. This gives the protein CASSLRGQETQYF.

J is TRBJ2-1 and V is TRBV29-1; D is possibly TRBD2 (5 bases). CDR1 SQVTM and CDR2 ANQGSEA come from the germline V gene. The V end was cut by 7 bases, the J end by 7 bases, with 14 bases between. The CDR3 has 12 residues. The CDR3 DNA is TGCAGCGGCTCCGGGGTGGGGAATGAGCAGTTCTTC. Translation gives CSGSGVGNEQFF.

The J gene is TRBJ1-1, the V gene TRBV29-1; D is uncertain. V shed 0 bases and J shed 3 bases, with 11 bases lying between them. The length of the CDR3 is 14 residues. Germline CDR1 reads SQVTM; CDR2 reads ANQGSEA. The CDR3 is CSVEEVFGDTEAFF. The CDR3 region has the DNA TGCAGCGTTGAAGAGGTGTTTGGGGACACTGAAGCTTTCTTT.

This clone was counted a single time. The chain has TRBV4-1 and TRBJ1-2, with D unresolved. Germline CDR1 MGHRA, CDR2 YSYEKL. The CDR3 loop spans 16 amino acids. Trimming took off 5 bases at V and 8 bases at J, with 24 bases between the two ends. CDR3 DNA: TGCGCCAGCAGCGAAAGGAGGTGGGAGGTCGGATTAGGCTACACCTTC. Translating it yields CASSERRWEVGLGYTF.

The chain employs TRBV5-6 and TRBJ1-6; TRBD1 aligns across 7 bases. This CDR3 region has 16 residues. Losses at the gene ends were 2 bases for V and 8 bases for J; bases not matched to a gene: 10. The germline V gene encodes CDR1 SGHDT and CDR2 YYEEEE. This CDR3 is CASSFISGQHHSPLHF. In nucleotides, the CDR3 is TGTGCCAGCAGCTTTATTTCGGGACAGCACCATTCACCCCTCCACTTT.

The chain links TRBV6-6 to TRBJ1-6, with D unresolved. CDR3 length: 15 residues. Trimming left V 5 bases short and J 7 bases short, with 15 bases between. Per the germline V gene, CDR1 is MNHNY and CDR2 is SVGAGI (reference sequence). DNA of the CDR3: TGTGCCAGCAGTATCCTCGAGGTCCACAATTCACCCCTCCACTTT. This codes for CASSILEVHNSPLHF.

V usage is TRBV5-1 and J usage is TRBJ1-6; perhaps TRBD1 as D (6 bases). This CDR3 spans 14 amino acids. V was pared by 4 bases and J by 6 bases, with 11 bases between. CDR1 and CDR2 (germline): SGHRS, YFSETQ. The CDR3 region is CASSRDIGNSPLHF. DNA of the CDR3: TGCGCCAGCAGCAGGGACATTGGTAATTCACCCCTCCACTTT.

V is TRBV9 and J is TRBJ1-4; TRBD1 agrees at 10 bases. The V gene's germline CDR1 is SGDLS and CDR2 YYNGEE. This CDR3 contains 14 residues. V lost 4 bases and J lost 7; bases outside the gene matches: 4. DNA of the CDR3: TGTGCCAGCAGCAGACAGGGGGCGGGTGAAAAACTGTTTTTT. As protein: CASSRQGAGEKLFF.

This clone was seen ten or more times. Compared with germline, one end of the junction differs, possibly owing to a read error. This rearrangement joins TRBV11-2 to TRBJ2-7, with 9 bases matching TRBD1. The CDR3 runs to 15 residues. Germline lookup yields CDR1 SGHAT and CDR2 FQNNGV. The CDR3 reads CASRLAVDRGNEQYF. The CDR3 DNA reads TGTGCCAGCAGGTTAGCGGTAGACAGGGGGAACGAGCAGTACTTC. Looking up the rest from reference TRBV11-2 and TRBJ2-7 gives the full variable domain: EAGVAQSPRYKIIEKRQSVAFWCNPISGHATLYWYQQILGQGPKLLIQFQNNGVVDDSQLPKDRFSAERLKGVDSTLKIQPAKLEDSAVYLCASRLAVDRGNEQYFGPGTRLTVT.

A note on this clone: A read error may produce the germline difference seen at one junction end. This chain links TRBV7-2 with TRBJ2-3; 10 nucleotides line up with TRBD2. The CDR3 is 15 residues long. In germline, CDR1 is SGHTA, CDR2 FQGNSA. The CDR3 protein is CASSVAGGYTDTQYF. Written as DNA, the CDR3 is TGTGCCAGCAGCGTAGCGGGGGGTTACACAGATACGCAGTATTTT.

The V gene is TRBV7-2, the J gene TRBJ2-4; no definite D call. CDR1 is SGHTA, CDR2 FQGNSA, per germline. This CDR3 is 15 amino acids long. Trimming cost V 5 bases and J 4 bases, with 15 bases left between them. DNA for the CDR3: TGTGCCAGCAGCCCCACGGGTCAGGTGAAAAACATTCAGTACTTC. This encodes CASSPTGQVKNIQYF.

The rearrangement links TRBV9 to TRBJ2-7; possibly TRBD2 for D (5 bases). Germline V gene data show CDR1 as SGDLS and CDR2 as YYNGEE. CDR3 length equals 15 residues. V was cut by 7 bases and J by 0 bases, with 17 bases left in between. CDR3: CASDNSALSSYEQYF. CDR3 in DNA: TGTGCCAGCGACAATAGCGCCCTTAGCTCCTACGAGCAGTACTTC.

The chain links TRBV5-1 to TRBJ2-5; possible D gene TRBD2, 6 bases. Germline V gene sequence: CDR1 SGHRS, CDR2 YFSETQ. The length of the CDR3 is 15 residues. V lost 4 bases to trimming and J lost 5 bases, with 18 bases between them. CDR3 bases: TGCGCCAGCAGCCCCACCGTTTGGGGGGAGGAGACCCAGTACTTC. This sequence encodes CASSPTVWGEETQYF.

This clone was detected a few times. The chain carries TRBV5-1 and TRBJ1-2; possibly TRBD1 for D (6 bases). The CDR3 runs to 15 residues. Germline V gene sequence: CDR1 SGHRS, CDR2 YFSETQ. V shed 0 bases and J shed 4 bases, with 13 bases lying between them. The CDR3 nucleotides are TGCGCCAGCAGCTTGGGGCAGGGGCAACGCTATGGCTACACCTTC. Translation gives CASSLGQGQRYGYTF.

The table lists this clone with a few counts. The rearrangement links TRBV4-2 to TRBJ1-5; D not resolved. The germline V and J ends were trimmed by 0 bases and 2 bases, with 5 bases remaining between them. Germline lookup yields CDR1 LGHNA and CDR2 YNFKEQ. The CDR3 extends over 14 amino acids. The DNA of the CDR3 is TGTGCCAGCAGCCAAGAAGGCCGCAATCAGCCCCAGCATTTT. The encoded protein is CASSQEGRNQPQHF.

Notes on this clone: Within the sample, other DNA sequences also encode this same CDR3. Here the CDR3 DNA reads TGCAGCGTTGGATCCGGACCCACAGATACGCAGTATTTT. Amino acid sequence: CSVGSGPTDTQYF. The chain links TRBV29-1 to TRBJ2-3; D uncertain. Trimming cost V 4 bases and J 2 bases, with 10 bases left between them. The CDR3 length is 13 residues. Germline V gives CDR1 SQVTM, CDR2 ANQGSEA.

This clone was counted a few times. The V and J genes are TRBV7-9 and TRBJ1-2; D uncertain. The CDR3 is made up of 12 amino acids. Germline V gene sequence: CDR1 SEHNR, CDR2 FQNEAQ (reference sequence). Trimming left V 5 bases short and J 3 bases short, with 7 bases between. The CDR3 DNA follows: TGTGCCAGCAGCCGGGAAGACTATGGCTACACCTTC. This encodes CASSREDYGYTF.

The rearrangement joins TRBV30 to TRBJ2-7, with D perhaps matching TRBD1 (5 bases). The ends were cut back, 4 bases at V and 7 bases at J, with 14 bases in the middle. Looked up from germline, CDR1 is GTSNPN and CDR2 is SVGIG (reference sequence). The CDR3 spans 12 residues. The CDR3, as DNA: TGTGCCTGGAAGTCAGGGTATAAGGAGCAGTACTTC. Translated, it gives CAWKSGYKEQYF.

This clone was seen ten or more times. The chain links TRBV19 to TRBJ2-2; no clear D. The CDR3 consists of 14 residues. V lost 7 bases and J lost 3, with 12 bases in between. From germline, CDR1 is LNHDA and CDR2 SQIVND (reference sequence). The CDR3 DNA reads TGTGCCAGTATGAACGGGTGGGACACCGGGGAGCTGTTTTTT. It specifies CASMNGWDTGELFF. The full variable domain, with the rest looked up from reference TRBV19 and TRBJ2-2, is DGGITQSPKYLFRKEGQNVTLSCEQNLNHDAMYWYRQDPGQGLRLIYYSQIVNDFQKGDIAEGYSVSREKKESFPLTVTSAQKNPTAFYLCASMNGWDTGELFFGEGSRLTVL.